This paragraph covers one T cell receptor (beta chain) sequence. Its antigen is not identified. This sample is part of a study of cytomegalovirus exposure and HLA in healthy donors. Notes on the study in general: The study carried out a later analysis of TCR beta sequences. It associated 15,000 to 20,000 of them with specific HLA alleles at a false discovery rate of 0.05. There were some public TCRs occurring in many donors, but most TCR sequences were rare.

The CDR3 loop spans 15 amino acids. V lost 0 bases and J lost 8, with 15 bases in between. Germline V gene lookup returns CDR1 SGDLS and CDR2 YYNGEE. PCR amplification relied on 60 Vbeta primers (plus 13 Jbeta primers). Profiled with immunoSEQ multiplex PCR; TCRdb holds only in-frame clones, not every one. The sample consists of 150,000 to 200,000 clones, 81% of them appearing once. The sequencing input was PBMCs. This receptor was taken from a man aged 50-59 years in good health and CMV-seropositive. The chain recombines TRBV9 with TRBJ2-4; weak D call: TRBD2 (7 bases). CDR3 sequence (DNA): TGTGCCAGCAGCGTAGAGGGGGGGGTATGGGACATTCAGTACTTC. Amino acid sequence: CASSVEGGVWDIQYF.